The sequence of this T cell receptor beta chain was determined in a study of PD-1 blockade in classical Hodgkin lymphoma. Notes on the study in general: What caused the repertoire differences, perhaps disease activity or prior therapy, remains undefined. A significant rise in TCR diversity by C4D1 was seen for CD4+ but not CD8+ cells. Some patients started nivolumab under 1 year after ASCT, and they were excluded.

Described time point: cycle 4 day 1 (C4D1), after more than five weeks of nivolumab. Every patient relapsed after autologous stem cell transplantation, and brentuximab vedotin exposure varied. On this clone: The antigen remains undetermined.

Generated by immunoSEQ multiplex PCR, the TCRdb table keeps only in-frame clones and is missing some. In the table there are under 80,000 clones, 70% to 90% of which are singletons. Germline loops: CDR1 SNHLY, CDR2 FYNNEI. The CDR3 length is 13 residues. With 10 bases clipped from V and 4 bases from J, the junction kept 10 bases outside the gene matches. V gene TRBV2 combines with J gene TRBJ2-7; 7 bases agree with TRBD1. The receptor was isolated from a human donor with classical Hodgkin lymphoma. The source was peripheral blood mononuclear cells (PBMCs), collected before the fourth cycle of nivolumab. In DNA, the CDR3 is TGTGCCACCTCGTCCGGGACAGTATACGAGCAGTACTTC. As protein: CATSSGTVYEQYF.